These 8 T cell receptor beta chains originate from one sample sequenced in a study of tissue T cells after allogeneic stem cell transplantation. The data were produced by immunoSEQ multiplex PCR, yet TCRdb's version contains in-frame clones alone and is incomplete. The sample lists about 7,400 clones; approximately 34% were seen once. Time point: mouse harvest day 14 after allogeneic transplant. Tail vein injection delivered 10^7 T-cell-depleted bone marrow cells and 10^6 splenic CD5+ T cells. The sequenced material came from skin. Every receptor here comes from a female BALB/c mouse given C57BL/6 T cells with graft-versus-host disease after an allogeneic hematopoietic cell transplant.

Remarks on this clone: Mouse gene names apply. The read comes to an end 1 residue before the CDR3 does, leaving the germline J gene to fill in the end. The genes are TRBV4 and TRBJ1-1, with 8 bases matching TRBD1. Germline-derived CDR1 and CDR2 are LGHDT and YNNKQL (reference sequence). The CDR3 is 14 residues long. V was clipped by 5 bases and J by 0 bases; unmatched bases: 2. The CDR3 bases that were read are TGTGCCAGCAGCCGACAGGGGACAAACACAGAAGTCTTC. Protein sequence: CASSRQGTNTEVF. The whole CDR3 reads CASSRQGTNTEVFF. The full variable domain, rest sourced from reference TRBV4 and TRBJ1-1, is ETAVFQTPNYHVTQVGNEVSFNCKQTLGHDTMYWYKQDSKKLLKIMFSYNNKQLIVNETVPRRFSPQSSDKAHLNLRIKSVEPEDSAVYLCASSRQGTNTEVFFGKGTRLTVV.

By share of the sample, this clone is medium-sized (0.01 to 0.1%). Germline and genes here are mouse. The read gets to within 1 residue of the CDR3 end, and the germline J gene fills in the rest. The chain joins TRBV26 to TRBJ2-2; no clear D gene. Germline assignment: CDR1 KGHPV and CDR2 FQNQEV (reference sequence). Trimming removed 3 bases at V and 1 base at J, with 6 bases between. The CDR3 contains 14 residues. CDR3 region: CASSLQRNTGQLYF. The covered CDR3 bases are TGTGCCAGCAGTCTACAGAGAAACACCGGGCAGCTCTAC.

Comments on this clone: Gene labels here are mouse ones. From the germline J gene comes the end of the CDR3, since the read stops 1 residue before it. The rearrangement links TRBV15 to TRBJ1-5; 9 bases are shared with TRBD1. This CDR3 region has 18 residues. In germline, CDR1 is SGHND, CDR2 FRSKSL. After removal of 2 bases from V and 0 bases from J, the junction contained 8 bases not matched to a gene. The CDR3 DNA, read in part, is TGTGCCAGCAGTTTAACAGGGGGCGAGGGGAATAACAACCAGGCTCCGCTT. Translating gives CASSLTGGEGNNNQAPL. The whole CDR3 protein is CASSLTGGEGNNNQAPLF.

Turning to this clone: Gene names are the mouse ones. The sequence runs out 1 residue before the end of the CDR3; the remainder is reconstructed from the germline J gene. V usage is TRBV3 and J usage is TRBJ2-7, with 7 bases matching TRBD1. Trimming cost V 5 bases and J 0 bases; bases outside gene matches: 7. This CDR3 is 15 amino acids long. Germline CDR1 reads SNHLY; CDR2 reads FYNGKV (reference sequence). CDR3 DNA (partial): TGTGCCAGCAGCCCAAGACAGGGTAGCTCCTATGAACAGTAC. It yields the protein CASSPRQGSSYEQY. The entire CDR3 protein is CASSPRQGSSYEQYF. Using reference TRBV3 and TRBJ2-7 for the parts outside the CDR3, the full variable domain is GPKVLQIPSHQIIDMGQMVTLNCDPVSNHLYFYWYKQILGQQMEFLVNFYNGKVMEKSKLFKDQFSVERPDGSYFTLKIQPTALEDSAVYFCASSPRQGSSYEQYFGPGTRLTVL.

Remarks on this clone: The gene symbols are mouse symbols. The read ends 1 residue shy of where the CDR3 ends; the end is completed using the germline J gene. The chain combines TRBV26 with TRBJ2-4; D unclear. This CDR3 is built from 13 residues. Looked up from germline, CDR1 is KGHPV and CDR2 is FQNQEV (reference sequence). Between the trimmed V and J ends, which lost 4 bases and 1 base, there was a span of 6 bases. The DNA read from the CDR3 is TGTGCCAGCAGTCCAGGTCGTCAAAACACCTTGTAC. It is translated as CASSPGRQNTLY. The CDR3 in its entirety is CASSPGRQNTLYF. The full variable domain, rest sourced from reference TRBV26 and TRBJ2-4, is NSKVIQTPRYLVKGQGQKAKMRCIPEKGHPVVFWYQQNKNNEFKFLINFQNQEVLQQIDMTEKRFSAECPSNSPCSLEIQSSEAGDSALYLCASSPGRQNTLYFGAGTRLSVL.

By sample share, this clone is medium-sized (0.01 to 0.1%). The gene symbols are mouse symbols. Read data end 1 residue before the CDR3 end; the end is taken from the germline J gene. The V gene is TRBV3, the J gene TRBJ1-1; D is unclear. The length of the CDR3 is 12 residues. V lost 1 base to trimming and J lost 5 bases, with 5 bases between them. Per germline, CDR1 SNHLY and CDR2 FYNGKV (reference sequence). The sequenced CDR3 bases are TGTGCCAGCAGCTTAGATGGAACAGAAGTCTTC. The encoded protein is CASSLDGTEVF. The complete CDR3 protein is CASSLDGTEVFF.

Only a few counts were recorded for this clone. Each gene name is a mouse one. The DNA ends 1 residue before the CDR3 does, and the rest of the CDR3 is filled in from the germline J gene. The chain carries TRBV16 and TRBJ2-2, with D perhaps assigned TRBD1 or TRBD2 (6 bases each). CDR1 is SGHSA, CDR2 FRNQAP, per germline. This CDR3 spans 14 amino acids. Trimming removed 0 bases from V and 4 bases from J, with 6 bases in between. CDR3 DNA (partial): TGTGCAAGCAGCTTAGAGGGGGCCACCGGGCAGCTCTAC. This encodes CASSLEGATGQLY. The full-length CDR3 reads as CASSLEGATGQLYF.

This clone was observed a handful of times. These gene names are mouse names. The read ends 1 residue shy of where the CDR3 ends; the end is completed using the germline J gene. V is TRBV26 and J is TRBJ2-7; tentatively, D is TRBD1 (6 bases). The CDR3 length is 13 residues. V gave up 2 bases and J gave up 7 bases, with 12 bases separating them. Germline CDR1 KGHPV, CDR2 FQNQEV (reference sequence). The CDR3: CASSLARGGEQYF. Partial CDR3 DNA: TGTGCCAGCAGTCTGGCCAGGGGAGGAGAACAGTAC.